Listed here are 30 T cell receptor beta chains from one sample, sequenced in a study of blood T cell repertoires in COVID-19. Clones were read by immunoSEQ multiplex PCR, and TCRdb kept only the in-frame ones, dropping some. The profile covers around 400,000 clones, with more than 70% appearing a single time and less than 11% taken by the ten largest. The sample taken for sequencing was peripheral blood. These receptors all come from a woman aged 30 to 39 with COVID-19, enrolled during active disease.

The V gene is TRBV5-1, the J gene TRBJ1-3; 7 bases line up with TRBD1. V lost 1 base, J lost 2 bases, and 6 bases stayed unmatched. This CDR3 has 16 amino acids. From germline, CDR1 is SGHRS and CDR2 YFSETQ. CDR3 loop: CASSLLATGAGNTIYF. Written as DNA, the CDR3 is TGCGCCAGCAGCTTGTTGGCCACAGGGGCTGGAAACACCATATATTTT.

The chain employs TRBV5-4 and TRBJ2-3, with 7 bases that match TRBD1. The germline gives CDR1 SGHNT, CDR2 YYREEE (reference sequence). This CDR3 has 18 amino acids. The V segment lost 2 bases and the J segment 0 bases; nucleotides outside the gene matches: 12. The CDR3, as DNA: TGTGCCAGCAGCTTTCCCGACGGGACAGTTCCTAGCACAGATACGCAGTATTTT. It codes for CASSFPDGTVPSTDTQYF.

The CDR3 nucleotides read TGTGCCAGTAGTATCCTTCCGGGACTAGTTGCGGATGAGCAGTACTTC. This encodes CASSILPGLVADEQYF. V usage is TRBV19 and J usage is TRBJ2-7; 8 nucleotides line up with TRBD2. V was pared by 3 bases and J by 7 bases, with 14 bases of the junction left unmatched. This CDR3 contains 16 residues. CDR1 and CDR2 from the germline V gene are LNHDA and SQIVND (reference sequence).

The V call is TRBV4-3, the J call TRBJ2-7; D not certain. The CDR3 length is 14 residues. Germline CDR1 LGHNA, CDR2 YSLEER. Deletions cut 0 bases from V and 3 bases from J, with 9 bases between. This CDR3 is CASSQEVASYEQYF. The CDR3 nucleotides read TGCGCCAGCAGCCAAGAAGTAGCAAGCTACGAGCAGTACTTC.

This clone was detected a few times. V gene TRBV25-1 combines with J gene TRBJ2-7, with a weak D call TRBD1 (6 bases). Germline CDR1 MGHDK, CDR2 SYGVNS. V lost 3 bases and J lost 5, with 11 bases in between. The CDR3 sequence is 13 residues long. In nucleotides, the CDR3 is TGTGCCAGCAGTGAGATTAAGGGGGACGAGCAGTACTTC. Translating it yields CASSEIKGDEQYF.

CDR3 protein: CASSFGGSSYEQYF. CDR3 DNA: TGTGCCAGCAGTTTCGGCGGGAGCTCCTACGAGCAGTACTTC. This chain connects TRBV6-2 or TRBV6-3 to TRBJ2-7; TRBD2 aligns across 7 bases. CDR1 and CDR2 from the germline V gene are MNHEY and SVGEGT. The CDR3 consists of 14 residues. The V gene end was trimmed by 4 bases and the J gene end by 0 bases; junction bases not matched to a gene: 3.

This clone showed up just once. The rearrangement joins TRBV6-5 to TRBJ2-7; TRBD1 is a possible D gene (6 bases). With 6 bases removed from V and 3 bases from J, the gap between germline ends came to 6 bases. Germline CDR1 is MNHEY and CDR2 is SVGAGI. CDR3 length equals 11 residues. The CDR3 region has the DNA TGTGCCAGCAGGGGACACTACGAGCAGTACTTC. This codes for CASRGHYEQYF.

The CDR3 region is CASSYSRDDGYTF. The CDR3 region has the DNA TGTGCCAGCAGTTACTCGAGGGATGATGGCTACACCTTC. This rearrangement joins TRBV6-5 to TRBJ1-2; D is ambiguous. Trimming cost V 0 bases and J 6 bases, with 8 bases left between them. Germline CDR1 and CDR2: MNHEY and SVGAGI. This CDR3 is built from 13 residues.

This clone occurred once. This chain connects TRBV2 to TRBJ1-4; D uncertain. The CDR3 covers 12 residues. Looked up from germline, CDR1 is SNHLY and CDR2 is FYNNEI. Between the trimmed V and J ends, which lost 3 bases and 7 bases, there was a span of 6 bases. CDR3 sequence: CASSDPGEKLFF. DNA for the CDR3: TGTGCCAGCAGTGATCCGGGTGAAAAACTGTTTTTT.

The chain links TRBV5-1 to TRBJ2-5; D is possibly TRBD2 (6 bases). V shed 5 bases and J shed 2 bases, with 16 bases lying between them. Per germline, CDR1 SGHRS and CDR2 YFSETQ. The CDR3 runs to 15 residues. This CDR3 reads CASSSWGAGQETQYF. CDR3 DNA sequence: TGCGCCAGCAGTTCTTGGGGCGCGGGGCAAGAGACCCAGTACTTC.

The CDR3 DNA sequence: TGCGCCAGCCAGGGTTACACTGAAGCTTTCTTT. Amino acids: CASQGYTEAFF. The chain uses TRBV4-1 and TRBJ1-1; D may be TRBD1 (5 bases). Germline CDR1 reads MGHRA; CDR2 reads YSYEKL. V lost 8 bases, J lost 3 bases, and 7 bases lay in between. This CDR3 has 11 residues.

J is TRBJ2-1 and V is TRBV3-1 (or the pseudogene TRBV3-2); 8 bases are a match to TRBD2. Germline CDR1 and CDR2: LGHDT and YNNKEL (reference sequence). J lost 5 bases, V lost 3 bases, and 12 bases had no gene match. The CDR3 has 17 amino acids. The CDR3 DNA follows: TGTGCCAGCAGCCACCAACCCGGGACTAGATCAAACAATGAGCAGTTCTTC. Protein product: CASSHQPGTRSNNEQFF.

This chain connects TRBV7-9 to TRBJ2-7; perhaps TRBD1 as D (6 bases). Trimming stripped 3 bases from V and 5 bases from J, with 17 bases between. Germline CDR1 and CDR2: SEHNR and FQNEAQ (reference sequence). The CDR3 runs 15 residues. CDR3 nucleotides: TGTGCCAGCAGCTTTAGAGCCACAGGGTACGACGAGCAGTACTTC. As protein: CASSFRATGYDEQYF.

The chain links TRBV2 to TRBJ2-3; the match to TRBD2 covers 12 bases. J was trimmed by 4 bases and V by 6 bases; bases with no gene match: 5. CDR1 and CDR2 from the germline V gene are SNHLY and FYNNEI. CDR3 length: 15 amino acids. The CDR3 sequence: CASSPLAGGADTQYF. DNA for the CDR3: TGTGCCAGCAGCCCCCTAGCGGGAGGGGCAGATACGCAGTATTTT.

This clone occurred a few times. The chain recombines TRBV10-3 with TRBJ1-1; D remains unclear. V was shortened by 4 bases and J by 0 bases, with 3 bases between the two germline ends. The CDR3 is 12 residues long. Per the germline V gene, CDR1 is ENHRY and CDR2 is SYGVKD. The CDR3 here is CAISGVNTEAFF. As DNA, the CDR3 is TGTGCCATCAGTGGCGTGAACACTGAAGCTTTCTTT.

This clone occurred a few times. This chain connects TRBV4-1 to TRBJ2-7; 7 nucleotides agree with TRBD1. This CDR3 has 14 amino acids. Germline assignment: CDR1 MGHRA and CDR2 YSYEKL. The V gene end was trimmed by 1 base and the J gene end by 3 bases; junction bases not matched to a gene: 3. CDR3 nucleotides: TGCGCCAGCAGCCAAGTAACAGGGGACTACGAGCAGTACTTC. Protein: CASSQVTGDYEQYF.

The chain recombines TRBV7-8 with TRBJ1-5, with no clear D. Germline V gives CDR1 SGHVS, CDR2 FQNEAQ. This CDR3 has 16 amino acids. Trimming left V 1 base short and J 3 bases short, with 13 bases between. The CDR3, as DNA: TGTGCCAGCAGCTTAGGGACCCCTCGGGACAATCAGCCCCAGCATTTT. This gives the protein CASSLGTPRDNQPQHF.

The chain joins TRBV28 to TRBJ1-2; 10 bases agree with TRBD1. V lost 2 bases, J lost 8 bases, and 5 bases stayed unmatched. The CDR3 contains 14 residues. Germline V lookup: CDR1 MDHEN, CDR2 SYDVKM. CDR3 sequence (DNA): TGTGCCAGCAGTTTACCGGGACAGGGGAGCGGCTACACCTTC. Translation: CASSLPGQGSGYTF.

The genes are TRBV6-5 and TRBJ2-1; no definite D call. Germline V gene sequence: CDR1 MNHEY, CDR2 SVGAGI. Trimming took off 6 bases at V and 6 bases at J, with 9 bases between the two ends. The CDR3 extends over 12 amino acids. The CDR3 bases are TGTGCCAGCAGCGCACAGATCAATGAGCAGTTCTTC. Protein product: CASSAQINEQFF.

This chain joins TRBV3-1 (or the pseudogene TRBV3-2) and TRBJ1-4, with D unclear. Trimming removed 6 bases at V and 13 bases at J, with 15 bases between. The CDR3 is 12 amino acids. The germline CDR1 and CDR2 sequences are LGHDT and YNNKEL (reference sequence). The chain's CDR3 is CASRLLNTGLFF. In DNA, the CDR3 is TGTGCCAGCAGGCTACTCAACACGGGACTGTTTTTT.

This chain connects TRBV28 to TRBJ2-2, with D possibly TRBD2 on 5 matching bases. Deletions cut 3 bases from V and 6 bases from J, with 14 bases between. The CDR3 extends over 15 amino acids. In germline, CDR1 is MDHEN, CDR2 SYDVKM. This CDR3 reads CASSFRRSGAGELFF. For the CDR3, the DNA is TGTGCCAGCAGTTTCCGGAGGTCTGGAGCCGGGGAGCTGTTTTTT.

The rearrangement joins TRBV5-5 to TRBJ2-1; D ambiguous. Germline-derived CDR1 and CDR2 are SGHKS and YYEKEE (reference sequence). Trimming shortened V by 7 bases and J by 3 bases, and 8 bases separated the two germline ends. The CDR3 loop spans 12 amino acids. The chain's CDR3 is CASEGDYNEQFF. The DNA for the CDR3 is TGTGCCAGCGAAGGAGACTACAATGAGCAGTTCTTC.

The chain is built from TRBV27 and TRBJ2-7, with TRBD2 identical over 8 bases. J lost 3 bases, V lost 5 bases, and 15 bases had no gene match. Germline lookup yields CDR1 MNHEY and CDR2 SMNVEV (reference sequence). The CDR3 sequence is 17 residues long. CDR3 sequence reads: CASSPSRVGGRNYEQYF. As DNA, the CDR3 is TGTGCCAGCAGTCCGTCAAGGGTGGGCGGGAGGAACTACGAGCAGTACTTC.

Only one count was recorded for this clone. The CDR3 loop is CASSLPPRGGWSSYEQYF. The CDR3 DNA follows: TGTGCCAGCAGTTTACCGCCCCGTGGGGGGTGGAGCTCCTACGAGCAGTACTTC. The chain combines TRBV28 with TRBJ2-7, with a tentative D call TRBD2 (6 bases). The CDR3 totals 18 residues. Germline V gene data show CDR1 as MDHEN and CDR2 as SYDVKM. V was cut by 2 bases and J by 0 bases, with 20 bases left in between.

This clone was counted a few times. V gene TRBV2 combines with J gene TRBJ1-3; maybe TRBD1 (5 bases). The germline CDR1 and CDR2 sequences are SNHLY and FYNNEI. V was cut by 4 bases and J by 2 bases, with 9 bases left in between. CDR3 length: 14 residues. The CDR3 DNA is TGTGCCAGCAGTGGACAGTCAACTGGAAACACCATATATTTT. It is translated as CASSGQSTGNTIYF.

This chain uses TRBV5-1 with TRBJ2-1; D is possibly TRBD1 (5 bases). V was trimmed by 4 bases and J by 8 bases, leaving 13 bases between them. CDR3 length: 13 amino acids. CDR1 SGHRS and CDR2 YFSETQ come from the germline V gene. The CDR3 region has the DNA TGCGCCAGCAGCCCTGGCAGGGCCGATGAGCAGTTCTTC. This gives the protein CASSPGRADEQFF.

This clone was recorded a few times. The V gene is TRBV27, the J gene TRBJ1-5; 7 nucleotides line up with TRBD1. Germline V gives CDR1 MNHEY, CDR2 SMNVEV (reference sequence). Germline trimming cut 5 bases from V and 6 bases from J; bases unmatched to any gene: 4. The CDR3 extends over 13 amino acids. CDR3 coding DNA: TGTGCCAGCAGTCCCCGACAGGGTCAGCCCCAGCATTTT. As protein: CASSPRQGQPQHF.

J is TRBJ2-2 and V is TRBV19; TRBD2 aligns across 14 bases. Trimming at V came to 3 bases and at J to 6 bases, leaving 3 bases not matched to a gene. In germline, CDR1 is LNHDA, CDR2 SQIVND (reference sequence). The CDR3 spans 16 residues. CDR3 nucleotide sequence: TGTGCCAGTAGTATGACTAGCGGGAGGGCCTCCGGGGAGCTGTTTTTT. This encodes CASSMTSGRASGELFF.

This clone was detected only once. CDR3 in DNA: TGTGCCAGCAGTGACCTTGGACAGGCCAATCAGCCCCAGCATTTT. Protein sequence: CASSDLGQANQPQHF. This chain links TRBV27 with TRBJ1-5; TRBD1 aligns across 7 bases. The germline V gene encodes CDR1 MNHEY and CDR2 SMNVEV (reference sequence). J was trimmed by 3 bases and V by 5 bases; bases with no gene match: 7. The CDR3 is 15 amino acids.

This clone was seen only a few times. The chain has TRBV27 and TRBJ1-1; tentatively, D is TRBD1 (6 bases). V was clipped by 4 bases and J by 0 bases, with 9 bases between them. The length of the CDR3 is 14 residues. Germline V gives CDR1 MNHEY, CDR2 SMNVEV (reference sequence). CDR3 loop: CASSWGGVNTEAFF. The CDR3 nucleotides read TGTGCCAGCAGTTGGGGGGGCGTGAACACTGAAGCTTTCTTT.